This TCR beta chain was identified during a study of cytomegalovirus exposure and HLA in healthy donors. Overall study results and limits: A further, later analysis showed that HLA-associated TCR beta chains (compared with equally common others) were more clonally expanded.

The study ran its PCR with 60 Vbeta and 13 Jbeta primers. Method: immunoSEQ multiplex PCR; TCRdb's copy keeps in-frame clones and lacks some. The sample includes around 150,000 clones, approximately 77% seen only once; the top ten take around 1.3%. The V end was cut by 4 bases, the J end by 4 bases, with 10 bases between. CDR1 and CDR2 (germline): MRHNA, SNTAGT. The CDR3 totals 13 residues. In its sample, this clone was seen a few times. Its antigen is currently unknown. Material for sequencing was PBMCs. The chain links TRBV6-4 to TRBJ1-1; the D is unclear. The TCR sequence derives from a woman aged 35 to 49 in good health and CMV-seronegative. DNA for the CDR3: TGTGCCAGCAGTGCTGAGGGAGGCACTGAAGCTTTCTTT. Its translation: CASSAEGGTEAFF.